One and the same sample provided the 16 T cell receptor beta chains below, sequenced in a study of T-cell memory formation after mild COVID-19. A single record per CDR3 protein comes from TCRdb applying MiXCR to the 5' RACE reads. The profile shows a few hundred thousand distinct CDR3 sequences, nearly 25% of them singletons. Sequences were obtained from PBMCs or a T cell subset sorted from them (not recorded which). The source of these receptors is an adult woman who had mild COVID-19 (a few samples of this study predate the infection). Cell type and time point are not known.

This clonotype occurred a few times. The gene calls are TRBV7-2 and TRBJ2-1; D tentatively reads TRBD1 or TRBD2 (5 bases each). Germline CDR1 reads SGHTA; CDR2 reads FQGNSA. V was trimmed by 5 bases and J by 9 bases, leaving 8 bases between them. This CDR3 is 11 amino acids long. The CDR3 DNA reads TGTGCCAGCAGCGAGGGGATTGAGCAGTTCTTC. The encoded protein is CASSEGIEQFF.

The chain employs TRBV9 and TRBJ2-7; TRBD2 agrees at 9 bases. The V gene's germline CDR1 is SGDLS and CDR2 YYNGEE. J lost 5 bases, V lost 2 bases, and 11 bases had no gene match. The CDR3 is made up of 16 amino acids. The CDR3 coding sequence is TGTGCCAGCAGCGTTACCGGACTAGCGTCTATACACGAGCAGTACTTC. This encodes CASSVTGLASIHEQYF.

The genes are TRBV9 and TRBJ2-1; the match to TRBD1 covers 9 bases. The trim removed 0 bases at V and 8 bases at J, leaving 6 bases unmatched. The CDR3 has 15 amino acids. Germline lookup yields CDR1 SGDLS and CDR2 YYNGEE. The chain's CDR3 is CASSVDGTGTDEQFF. The CDR3 DNA sequence: TGTGCCAGCAGCGTAGATGGGACAGGGACGGATGAGCAGTTCTTC.

This clonotype was detected a few times. This chain links TRBV11-1 with TRBJ1-6; 8 bases align to TRBD1. This CDR3 has 15 residues. J gave up 7 bases and V 4 bases, and 6 bases lay outside the gene matches. The germline V gene has CDR1 SGHAT and CDR2 FQDESV (reference sequence). Written as DNA, the CDR3 is TGTGCCAGCAGCTCCACACGACAGGGGAATTCACCCCTCCACTTT. It encodes CASSSTRQGNSPLHF.

This clonotype was counted between two and nine times. The rearrangement joins TRBV13 to TRBJ2-1; 10 positions match TRBD2. The germline V gene encodes CDR1 PRHDT and CDR2 FYEKMQ (reference sequence). This CDR3 is built from 16 residues. V lost 5 bases, J lost 6 bases, and 10 bases stayed unmatched. CDR3: CASSRIAGGPVNEQFF. The CDR3 nucleotides read TGTGCCAGCAGCCGAATAGCGGGGGGCCCCGTCAATGAGCAGTTCTTC.

In its sample, this clonotype was seen a few times. The V and J genes are TRBV29-1 and TRBJ2-2, with a weak D call TRBD1 (6 bases). Germline V CDR1 and CDR2: SQVTM, ANQGSEA. This CDR3 region has 14 residues. Trimming took off 2 bases at V and 1 base at J, with 8 bases between the two ends. This CDR3 is CSVEPGQNTGELFF. In DNA, the CDR3 is TGCAGCGTTGAACCGGGACAGAACACCGGGGAGCTGTTTTTT.

This clonotype has just one count. The gene calls are TRBV7-9 and TRBJ2-7; unclear D gene. The germline V gene has CDR1 SEHNR and CDR2 FQNEAQ (reference sequence). The germline V and J ends were trimmed by 3 bases and 6 bases, with 9 bases remaining between them. The CDR3 runs 12 residues. The CDR3 reads CASSFGDGEQYF. The CDR3 DNA reads TGTGCCAGCAGCTTTGGGGATGGCGAGCAGTACTTC.

The chain couples TRBV20-1 to TRBJ2-7; 10 nucleotides line up with TRBD1. From germline, CDR1 is DFQATT and CDR2 SNEGSKA (reference sequence). J was trimmed by 0 bases and V by 1 base; bases with no gene match: 3. The CDR3 contains 15 residues. CDR3 nucleotide sequence: TGCAGTGCTAGAGCTAGGACAGGGGGCTCCTACGAGCAGTACTTC. It is translated as CSARARTGGSYEQYF.

The gene calls are TRBV7-2 and TRBJ2-5, with 13 nucleotides matching TRBD2. The V and J ends lost 5 bases and 4 bases, in that order; junction bases with no gene match: 7. This CDR3 comprises 16 residues. Germline V gene sequence: CDR1 SGHTA, CDR2 FQGNSA. The CDR3 DNA reads TGTGCCAGCAGCCGGACTAGCGGGAGAGTAGTAGAGACCCAGTACTTC. Residues: CASSRTSGRVVETQYF.

The rearrangement joins TRBV7-9 to TRBJ2-7, with D possibly being TRBD1 or TRBD2 (5 bases each). There are 15 residues in the CDR3. CDR1 is SEHNR and CDR2 is FQNEAQ in the germline V gene (reference sequence). Trimming stripped 6 bases from V and 5 bases from J, with 20 bases between. The CDR3 DNA reads as TGTGCCAGCAGACCTTATTCGGGGCCGGGGAACGAGCAGTACTTC. It translates to CASRPYSGPGNEQYF.

The chain joins TRBV5-4 to TRBJ2-1; D is unclear. Trimming stripped 0 bases from V and 4 bases from J, with 17 bases between. This CDR3 spans 17 amino acids. Germline lookup yields CDR1 SGHNT and CDR2 YYREEE (reference sequence). The CDR3: CASSLASGRLTYNEQFF. The CDR3 DNA reads as TGTGCCAGCAGCTTGGCGTCGGGCCGTCTCACTTACAATGAGCAGTTCTTC.

This clonotype was observed a handful of times. V usage is TRBV7-9 and J usage is TRBJ2-7; D possibly corresponds to TRBD2 (6 bases). Germline V gives CDR1 SEHNR, CDR2 FQNEAQ (reference sequence). V lost 4 bases, J lost 7 bases, and 14 bases lay in between. The length of the CDR3 is 13 residues. CDR3 bases: TGTGCCAGCAGCTCCTATGGTCGGGAGGAGCAGTACTTC. Translated: CASSSYGREEQYF.

The sample holds a few counts of this clonotype. DNA for the CDR3: TGTGCCAGCAGCTTAGGGGCGTACCTTGGGGTTGAGCAGTTCTTC. Its protein product is CASSLGAYLGVEQFF. V gene TRBV7-3 combines with J gene TRBJ2-1; TRBD1 is a possible D gene (5 bases). The CDR3 length is 15 residues. The V gene lost 2 bases and the J gene lost 9 bases, with 17 bases spanning the gap. Germline CDR1 is SGHTA and CDR2 is FQGTGA.

This clonotype was counted only a few times. This sequence joins TRBV11-2 and TRBJ2-3; 7 bases align to TRBD2. Germline V gene sequence: CDR1 SGHAT, CDR2 FQNNGV. The CDR3 length is 15 residues. Losses at the gene ends were 2 bases for V and 4 bases for J; bases not matched to a gene: 6. In DNA form, the CDR3 reads TGTGCCAGCAGCTTAACGGGGGGAGGGGCAGATACGCAGTATTTT. Translation: CASSLTGGGADTQYF.

V is TRBV9 and J is TRBJ2-1; 9 bases are a match to TRBD2. J lost 8 bases, V lost 2 bases, and 5 bases had no gene match. The CDR3 sequence is 14 residues long. Germline CDR1 is SGDLS and CDR2 is YYNGEE. The CDR3 DNA is TGTGCCAGCAGCGTCGTTAGCGGGAGCGATGAGCAGTTCTTC. Protein: CASSVVSGSDEQFF.

The V call is TRBV20-1, the J call TRBJ2-3; D is uncertain. Looked up from germline, CDR1 is DFQATT and CDR2 is SNEGSKA (reference sequence). With 5 bases removed from V and 0 bases from J, the gap between germline ends came to 15 bases. The CDR3 contains 15 residues. Here the CDR3 reads CSASRTGISTDTQYF. CDR3 in DNA: TGCAGTGCTTCACGAACCGGAATAAGCACAGATACGCAGTATTTT.